These 31 T cell receptor beta chains came from one sample sequenced in a study of identical twins. TCRdb called the 5' RACE reads again in MiXCR, with one record for every CDR3 protein. The table records nearly 650,000 distinct CDR3 sequences, just over 7% of them present only once. These data were likewise used in another study, on yellow fever vaccine responses in identical twins.

The source material was PBMCs. These receptors originate from a woman aged 18 to 35 in good health.

This clonotype was counted many times. The V and J genes are TRBV29-1 and TRBJ2-3, with a possible D match to TRBD2 (6 bases). V lost 3 bases, J lost 0 bases, and 19 bases lay in between. Germline lookup yields CDR1 SQVTM and CDR2 ANQGSEA. The CDR3 covers 17 residues. CDR3 sequence reads: CSVEPPASSGSTDTQYF. The CDR3 nucleotides are TGCAGCGTTGAGCCCCCCGCGAGTAGCGGAAGCACAGATACGCAGTATTTT.

The chain is built from TRBV10-3 and TRBJ2-3, with no clear D. V was cut by 5 bases and J by 0 bases, with 9 bases left in between. The CDR3 sequence is 14 residues long. The V gene's germline CDR1 is ENHRY and CDR2 SYGVKD. The CDR3 DNA follows: TGTGCCATCAGTCTCCTGGACAGCACAGATACGCAGTATTTT. Translating gives CAISLLDSTDTQYF.

V gene TRBV6-5 combines with J gene TRBJ2-3; 8 nucleotides match TRBD2. This CDR3 has 17 residues. J was trimmed by 2 bases and V by 2 bases; bases with no gene match: 9. Germline V gene data show CDR1 as MNHEY and CDR2 as SVGAGI. DNA for the CDR3: TGTGCCAGCAGTTACCCGGGACTAGGAATTTTCACAGATACGCAGTATTTT. This gives the protein CASSYPGLGIFTDTQYF.

This clonotype was seen repeatedly, ten times or more. This chain connects TRBV7-9 to TRBJ1-1; D is possibly TRBD1 (6 bases). The CDR3 is 14 amino acids. V was clipped by 5 bases and J by 0 bases, with 10 bases between them. The germline V gene encodes CDR1 SEHNR and CDR2 FQNEAQ (reference sequence). CDR3 loop: CASSQTGLNTEAFF. CDR3 DNA sequence: TGTGCCAGCAGCCAGACAGGCCTGAACACTGAAGCTTTCTTT.

The chain links TRBV11-2 to TRBJ2-2; tentatively, D is TRBD1 (5 bases). This CDR3 is 13 amino acids long. V lost 4 bases and J lost 6, with 9 bases in between. Germline V gives CDR1 SGHAT, CDR2 FQNNGV. This chain's CDR3 is CASSSRQPGELFF. The DNA of the CDR3 is TGTGCCAGCAGCTCACGACAGCCCGGGGAGCTGTTTTTT.

The gene calls are TRBV3-1 and TRBJ2-1; TRBD1 might be the D (5 bases). Germline values: CDR1 LGHDT, CDR2 YNNKEL (reference sequence). V was cut by 0 bases and J by 14 bases, with 11 bases left in between. This CDR3 spans 12 amino acids. The CDR3 protein is CASSQDGRVKFF. The CDR3 coding sequence is TGTGCCAGCAGCCAAGATGGCAGGGTCAAGTTCTTC.

The sample holds a few counts of this clonotype. The chain combines TRBV6-1 with TRBJ2-1, with D possibly TRBD2 on 5 matching bases. This CDR3 has 14 amino acids. Trimming took off 3 bases at V and 7 bases at J, with 13 bases between the two ends. Germline values: CDR1 MNHNS, CDR2 SASEGT. The CDR3 nucleotides are TGTGCCAGCAGTGACCCGCTAGCCCGGAATGAGCAGTTCTTC. Protein product: CASSDPLARNEQFF.

This clonotype has more than one count but fewer than ten. The rearrangement joins TRBV20-1 to TRBJ2-7; 7 positions match TRBD1. Germline V gives CDR1 DFQATT, CDR2 SNEGSKA (reference sequence). The J segment lost 3 bases and the V segment lost 2 bases, leaving 1 base of the junction unmatched. The CDR3 is 12 amino acids. The CDR3 loop reads CSARRDSYEQYV. CDR3 DNA: TGCAGTGCTAGAAGGGACAGCTACGAGCAGTACGTC.

The chain couples TRBV5-1 to TRBJ1-2; D possibly corresponds to TRBD1 (5 bases). The CDR3 runs to 15 residues. Trimming removed 6 bases from V and 0 bases from J, with 15 bases in between. Per germline, CDR1 SGHRS and CDR2 YFSETQ. CDR3 sequence: CASTLGPGSNYGYTF. The CDR3 nucleotides read TGCGCCAGCACCCTGGGCCCAGGGTCTAACTATGGCTACACCTTC.

This clonotype was seen at least ten times. The chain employs TRBV5-6 and TRBJ1-5; 7 bases match TRBD1. This CDR3 comprises 14 residues. Germline V lookup: CDR1 SGHDT, CDR2 YYEEEE. V gave up 10 bases and J gave up 8 bases; unmatched junction bases: 15. CDR3 sequence reads: CASGLTGNIEPQHF. The CDR3 nucleotides read TGTGCCTCCGGGTTGACAGGGAATATTGAGCCCCAGCATTTT.

This clonotype was picked up a small number of times. The V and J genes are TRBV10-3 and TRBJ2-1; D possibly corresponds to TRBD2 (6 bases). Germline CDR1 and CDR2: ENHRY and SYGVKD. V lost 8 bases and J lost 3, with 8 bases in between. The CDR3 runs 12 residues. The CDR3 DNA is TGTGCCATCGCGGGATACTACAATGAGCAGTTCTTC. Translating it yields CAIAGYYNEQFF.

There are many counts of this clonotype. V and J are TRBV7-2 and TRBJ2-3; 11 bases agree with TRBD2. The germline gives CDR1 SGHTA, CDR2 FQGNSA. CDR3 length: 15 amino acids. The ends lost 4 bases at V and 6 bases at J; junction bases unmatched: 6. The CDR3 region is CASSYSGGGPDTQYF. The CDR3 DNA reads TGTGCCAGCAGCTATAGCGGGGGGGGTCCCGATACGCAGTATTTT.

There are many counts of this clonotype. The chain recombines TRBV12-3 or TRBV12-4 with TRBJ2-5, with TRBD1 matching over 9 bases. The trim removed 6 bases at V and 2 bases at J, leaving 10 bases unmatched. This CDR3 has 16 amino acids. The CDR3 DNA is TGTGCCAGCAGGGACCGGGACAGGGCCTCGCAAGAGACCCAGTACTTC. Translating it yields CASRDRDRASQETQYF.

This clonotype was picked up a small number of times. The chain couples TRBV2 to TRBJ2-2; 8 bases map to TRBD1. The germline gives CDR1 SNHLY, CDR2 FYNNEI. The CDR3 extends over 15 amino acids. The trim removed 5 bases at V and 4 bases at J, leaving 6 bases unmatched. CDR3 loop: CASSLTGVSTGELFF. The CDR3 DNA follows: TGTGCCAGCAGTTTGACAGGGGTGAGCACCGGGGAGCTGTTTTTT.

This clonotype was found many times. The chain couples TRBV20-1 to TRBJ1-1; a weak D match, TRBD1 (5 bases). V was cut by 6 bases and J by 8 bases, with 10 bases left in between. This CDR3 region has 10 residues. In germline, CDR1 is DFQATT, CDR2 SNEGSKA (reference sequence). In nucleotides, the CDR3 is TGCAGTGCGGGACGTATAGAAGCTTTCTTT. Its translation is CSAGRIEAFF.

This clonotype was picked up many times. The V gene is TRBV6-1, the J gene TRBJ2-3, with TRBD2 as a possible D gene (6 bases). The CDR3 totals 15 residues. Trimming left V 5 bases short and J 1 base short, with 13 bases between. Germline V gene lookup returns CDR1 MNHNS and CDR2 SASEGT. The CDR3: CASSPGSVGTDTQYF. CDR3 sequence (DNA): TGTGCCAGCAGTCCCGGGAGCGTGGGCACAGATACGCAGTATTTT.

The CDR3 bases are TGTGCCAGCAGTCCTTGGCTAGGAGGCACCGGGGAGCTGTTTTTT. This codes for CASSPWLGGTGELFF. The chain recombines TRBV12-3 or TRBV12-4 with TRBJ2-2; D might be TRBD2 (5 bases). Trimming shortened V by 5 bases and J by 4 bases, and 14 bases separated the two germline ends. The length of the CDR3 is 15 residues.

This clonotype has a count of ten or more. V usage is TRBV27 and J usage is TRBJ2-7, with D possibly matching TRBD2 (5 bases). The V end was cut by 3 bases, the J end by 3 bases, with 12 bases between. CDR1 is MNHEY and CDR2 is SMNVEV in the germline V gene (reference sequence). The CDR3 contains 14 residues. Written as DNA, the CDR3 is TGTGCCAGCAGTTTTGCTGGCGGAGGCTACGAGCAGTACTTC. Protein: CASSFAGGGYEQYF.

This clonotype was observed many times. The CDR3, as DNA: TGCGCCAGCAGCTACGGGTTGGGACAGGGTGTCGGCTACAATGAGCAGTTCTTC. The encoded protein is CASSYGLGQGVGYNEQFF. The rearrangement uses TRBV5-1 and TRBJ2-1; the match to TRBD1 covers 9 bases. The V and J ends lost 3 bases and 3 bases, in that order; junction bases with no gene match: 13. This CDR3 is 18 amino acids long. Germline CDR1 SGHRS, CDR2 YFSETQ. The variable domain in full, completed from reference TRBV5-1 and TRBJ2-1, reads KAGVTQTPRYLIKTRGQQVTLSCSPISGHRSVSWYQQTPGQGLQFLFEYFSETQRNKGNFPGRFSGRQFSNSRSEMNVSTLELGDSALYLCASSYGLGQGVGYNEQFFGPGTRLTVL.

This clonotype was detected only a few times. The CDR3 here is CASSPLDSSSGANVLTF. The CDR3 coding sequence is TGTGCCAGCAGCCCCCTCGACAGTTCCTCTGGGGCCAACGTCCTGACTTTC. This chain joins TRBV6-1 and TRBJ2-6; maybe TRBD1 (5 bases). The CDR3 has 17 residues. V lost 6 bases, J lost 0 bases, and 15 bases lay in between. Germline assignment: CDR1 MNHNS and CDR2 SASEGT.

The chain uses TRBV12-3 or TRBV12-4 and TRBJ1-5; 10 nucleotides agree with TRBD1. Trimming removed 3 bases from V and 7 bases from J; junction bases left unmatched: 3. CDR3 length equals 14 residues. CDR3 coding DNA: TGTGCCAGCAGTTTGGACAGGGGGAGACAGCCCCAGCATTTT. This codes for CASSLDRGRQPQHF.

This clonotype was seen a few times. The chain uses TRBV2 and TRBJ2-1; a possible D gene is TRBD2 (6 bases). The CDR3 consists of 15 residues. Germline assignment: CDR1 SNHLY and CDR2 FYNNEI. Trimming removed 7 bases from V and 7 bases from J, with 20 bases in between. The CDR3 loop reads CASTWYGTPENEQFF. CDR3 sequence (DNA): TGTGCCAGCACCTGGTACGGGACTCCAGAGAATGAGCAGTTCTTC.

The chain joins TRBV11-2 to TRBJ2-3; 7 bases align to TRBD1. Per the germline V gene, CDR1 is SGHAT and CDR2 is FQNNGV. CDR3 length: 15 residues. V was pared by 5 bases and J by 2 bases, with 7 bases of the junction left unmatched. As DNA, the CDR3 is TGTGCCAGCAGCCTCGGGACAGTCCTCACAGATACGCAGTATTTT. Amino acid sequence: CASSLGTVLTDTQYF.

This chain links TRBV6-1 with TRBJ2-7, with 8 nucleotides matching TRBD1. CDR3 length: 15 residues. Trimming removed 6 bases from V and 2 bases from J; junction bases left unmatched: 9. CDR1 and CDR2 from the germline V gene are MNHNS and SASEGT. CDR3 protein: CASRRGDRGPYEQYF. The CDR3 DNA reads TGTGCCAGCAGACGCGGAGACAGGGGCCCCTACGAGCAGTACTTC.

J is TRBJ2-2 and V is TRBV27; 10 bases are shared with TRBD1. Germline trimming cut 4 bases from V and 13 bases from J; bases unmatched to any gene: 3. CDR3 length: 12 amino acids. In germline, CDR1 is MNHEY, CDR2 SMNVEV (reference sequence). CDR3 nucleotides: TGTGCCAGCAGTTGGGACAGGGGAGTGCTGTTTTTT. Translating gives CASSWDRGVLFF.

This clonotype was seen many times. The V call is TRBV15, the J call TRBJ1-1; no definite D call. The germline CDR1 and CDR2 sequences are LNHNV and YYDKDF (reference sequence). The CDR3 is 12 residues long. Trimming cost V 1 base and J 6 bases, with 6 bases left between them. The CDR3 reads CATSRALAEAFF. CDR3 DNA: TGTGCCACCAGCAGAGCTTTGGCTGAAGCTTTCTTT.

This clonotype turned up a few times. This sequence joins TRBV28 and TRBJ2-3, with TRBD2 identical over 9 bases. The germline V gene has CDR1 MDHEN and CDR2 SYDVKM. Trimming took 5 bases from V and 6 from J; bases not matched to a gene: 12. This CDR3 contains 16 residues. The DNA for the CDR3 is TGTGCCAGCAGTCCCCAAGGGTTAGCGGGAGCGGATACGCAGTATTTT. Translating it yields CASSPQGLAGADTQYF.

This clonotype was seen repeatedly, ten times or more. V usage is TRBV5-1 and J usage is TRBJ2-7; 7 positions agree with TRBD2. Trimming removed 0 bases from V and 2 bases from J; junction bases left unmatched: 5. Per the germline V gene, CDR1 is SGHRS and CDR2 is YFSETQ. The CDR3 runs to 15 residues. The CDR3 nucleotides are TGCGCCAGCAGCTTGGGGCGGGAGTACCCCTACGAGCAGTACTTC. This gives the protein CASSLGREYPYEQYF.

V gene TRBV27 combines with J gene TRBJ2-2, with 7 bases lining up with TRBD1. Germline loops: CDR1 MNHEY, CDR2 SMNVEV (reference sequence). This CDR3 spans 15 amino acids. V was clipped by 6 bases and J by 1 base; unmatched bases: 5. The CDR3 is CASRLQGWNTGELFF. The CDR3 DNA reads TGTGCCAGCAGGTTACAGGGGTGGAACACCGGGGAGCTGTTTTTT.

This clonotype was seen a handful of times. The chain employs TRBV28 and TRBJ2-4, with D tentatively TRBD1 (6 bases). Germline V gene sequence: CDR1 MDHEN, CDR2 SYDVKM. V lost 6 bases to trimming and J lost 0 bases, with 12 bases between them. The CDR3 runs 15 residues. CDR3 bases: TGTGCCAGCAGAAGACAGGTAGTAGCCAAAAACATTCAGTACTTC. Translated: CASRRQVVAKNIQYF.

This clonotype came up many times. The chain has TRBV7-8 and TRBJ2-1; 7 nucleotides align to TRBD2. The CDR3 runs 15 residues. Germline lookup yields CDR1 SGHVS and CDR2 FQNEAQ. V was clipped by 6 bases and J by 7 bases; unmatched bases: 12. The CDR3 region has the DNA TGTGCCAGCAGTAGTAGGACTAGTGGTACTAATGAGCAGTTCTTC. Translating gives CASSSRTSGTNEQFF.